This passage covers 7 T cell receptor beta chains from one sample sequenced in a study of blood T cell repertoires in COVID-19. Data came from immunoSEQ multiplex PCR; TCRdb stores just in-frame clones and leaves some out. The table lists some 190,000 clones, 65% to 80% of them singletons. The sample comprised PBMCs or T cells enriched from blood (not recorded which). These receptors all stem from a woman between 50 and 59 years old with acute COVID-19.

The chain uses TRBV5-4 and TRBJ1-3, with D possibly matching TRBD1 (6 bases). The CDR3 is 13 residues long. Trimming removed 5 bases from V and 0 bases from J, with 6 bases in between. CDR1 SGHNT and CDR2 YYREEE come from the germline V gene (reference sequence). Here the CDR3 reads CASRTGSGNTIYF. As DNA, the CDR3 is TGTGCCAGCAGGACAGGCTCTGGAAACACCATATATTTT.

This clone was picked up one time. CDR3 protein: CASSFSGKETQYF. CDR3 bases: TGTGCCAGCAGTTTTTCAGGGAAGGAGACCCAGTACTTC. The chain carries TRBV6-5 and TRBJ2-5, with a weak D call TRBD1 (5 bases). The CDR3 runs 13 residues. The germline V and J ends were trimmed by 4 bases and 5 bases, with 11 bases remaining between them. Germline V CDR1 and CDR2: MNHEY, SVGAGI.

The gene calls are TRBV6-5 and TRBJ2-7; 8 bases are a match to TRBD1. The CDR3 is 15 residues long. The V and J ends lost 6 bases and 0 bases, in that order; junction bases with no gene match: 7. Germline CDR1 and CDR2: MNHEY and SVGAGI. The CDR3 region has the DNA TGTGCCAGCAGGGGGACAGGAGCTAGCTCCTACGAGCAGTACGTC. It codes for CASRGTGASSYEQYV.

In its sample, this clone was seen a few times. The rearrangement joins TRBV7-2 to TRBJ2-1; 9 bases agree with TRBD2. CDR3 size: 14 residues. Per germline, CDR1 SGHTA and CDR2 FQGNSA. With V trimmed by 5 bases and J by 2 bases, 1 base remained unmatched. The CDR3 nucleotides read TGTGCCAGCAGCCGCGGGGGGGCCTACAATGAGCAGTTCTTC. This codes for CASSRGGAYNEQFF. The whole variable domain, filled in from reference TRBV7-2 and TRBJ2-1, reads GAGVSQSPSNKVTEKGKDVELRCDPISGHTALYWYRQSLGQGLEFLIYFQGNSAPDKSGLPSDRFSAERTGGSVSTLTIQRTQQEDSAVYLCASSRGGAYNEQFFGPGTRLTVL.

The chain carries TRBV9 and TRBJ1-5; 11 nucleotides line up with TRBD1. The J segment lost 2 bases and the V segment lost 0 bases, leaving 4 bases of the junction unmatched. Germline-derived CDR1 and CDR2 are SGDLS and YYNGEE. This CDR3 region has 17 residues. The CDR3 loop reads CASSVARTGGCNQPQHF. In DNA form, the CDR3 reads TGTGCCAGCAGCGTAGCTAGGACAGGGGGCTGCAATCAGCCCCAGCATTTT.

The J gene is TRBJ1-2, the V gene TRBV19; D gene ambiguous. Germline V gives CDR1 LNHDA, CDR2 SQIVND (reference sequence). There are 11 residues in the CDR3. The ends were cut back, 2 bases at V and 8 bases at J, with 6 bases in the middle. In DNA, the CDR3 is TGTGCCAGTAGTATAAATCGGGGCTACACCTTC. It translates to CASSINRGYTF.

This clone was recorded only once. The rearrangement joins TRBV6-5 to TRBJ1-3; no definite D call. Deletions cut 6 bases from V and 0 bases from J, with 12 bases between. The germline V gene encodes CDR1 MNHEY and CDR2 SVGAGI. This CDR3 region has 15 residues. For the CDR3, the DNA is TGTGCCAGCAGGCGCGAGGCCCGCTCTGGAAACACCATATATTTT. Translation: CASRREARSGNTIYF.